This T cell receptor beta chain was recovered during a study of early T cells in non-severe SARS-CoV-2 infection. The CDR3 spans 14 residues. CDR1 is SGHTA, CDR2 FQGTGA, per germline. The TCR library protocol was used to attach unique molecular identifiers. These identifiers were attached to individual cDNA molecules. TCRdb re-derived calls from the 5' RACE reads in MiXCR, one entry per CDR3 protein. The sample lists about 60,000 distinct CDR3 sequences; 15% were seen once. Note on this clonotype: What it binds is unknown. An end of the junction differs from the germline gene, which may be a read error.

Regarding the study as a whole: In VDJdb matching, anti-spike CD8 responses were favored while private and CD4 specificities went missing.

The genes are TRBV7-3 and TRBJ2-2, with D possibly TRBD2 on 5 matching bases. The sample consisted of whole blood, taken at baseline. The clonotype comes from an adult who was a healthcare worker with PCR-confirmed SARS-CoV-2 infection or an uninfected control (not recorded which). The CDR3 DNA sequence: TGTGCCAGCAGCTTTGGAGGACTCCCCGGGGAGCTTTTTTTT. This gives the protein CASSFGGLPGELFF.